This T cell receptor (beta chain) was captured in a study of metastatic and nonmetastatic thyroid tumors (dated by TCRdb to 2018 to 2020). With regard to the full study: Repertoires from peripheral blood and from tumor or nodule tissue samples of malignant and benign thyroid patients were compared.

Libraries were prepared through PCR. The run used an Illumina HiSeq 4000. High-throughput sequencing was used to profile the TCR beta-chain CDR3 region of each patient. The authors' pipeline ran thus. Drawing on CDR3 differences between clinicopathological groups, the researchers built a classifier meant to tell apart patients with distant-metastatic papillary thyroid cancer. The Shannon index was used to assess repertoire diversity, and the Morisita-Horn index was used to assess tumor-blood repertoire similarity. TCRdb took the public reads, trimmed them with fastp at Q25, ran MiXCR for clone calling and kept in-frame beta chains. For this entry, the V and J calls and clone size follow TCRdb and not the study's own pipeline. The sample has fewer than 40,000 clones on record, 33% of them singletons. Of the sample, more than 15% is held by the ten largest clones. Remarks on this clone: Its antigen remains unidentified. Base quality data are lacking; no much larger clone is found one base away.

Overall study outcomes, separate from this receptor: TCR beta diversity was reported as significantly higher in malignant tumors than in benign nodules, in both blood and tumor samples.

The junction carries 11 bases between V and J, which are trimmed by 4 bases and 7 bases respectively. The CDR3 has 13 amino acids, counting the end cysteine and phenylalanine. The entry retains the CDR3 DNA only, 39 bases that are in frame from base 1. The CDR1 and CDR2 encoded by the germline V gene (reference sequence) are LGHDT and YNNKEL. Before undergoing thyroid surgery, none of the patients had been given any kind of treatment. The study retrospectively analysed patient clinical samples collected from about 2012 to 2018 using T-cell receptor beta sequencing. This sequence originates from a female donor with papillary thyroid cancer or a benign thyroid nodule (not recorded which). Some clones in this sample may be carry-over from other donors' samples. The V gene is TRBV3-1 and the J gene is TRBJ2-1, with TRBD1 perhaps the D gene, on 6 matching bases. The sequenced material came from tumor tissue. The DNA sequence is given as TGTGCCAGCAGCCGTCTACAGGGTAATGAGCAGTTCTTC. Its protein reads: CASSRLQGNEQFF.